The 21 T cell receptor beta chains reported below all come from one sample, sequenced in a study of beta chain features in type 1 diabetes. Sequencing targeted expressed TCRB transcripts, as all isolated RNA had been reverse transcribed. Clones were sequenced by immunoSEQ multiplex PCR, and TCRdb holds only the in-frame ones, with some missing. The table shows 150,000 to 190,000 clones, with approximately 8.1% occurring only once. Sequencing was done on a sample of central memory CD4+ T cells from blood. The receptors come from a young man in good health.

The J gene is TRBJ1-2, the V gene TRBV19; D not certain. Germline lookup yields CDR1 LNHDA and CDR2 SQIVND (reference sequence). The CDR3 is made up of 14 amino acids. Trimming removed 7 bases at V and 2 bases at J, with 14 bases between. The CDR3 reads CASNSPNLNYGYTF. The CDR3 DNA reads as TGTGCCAGTAACTCCCCGAATCTAAACTATGGCTACACCTTC. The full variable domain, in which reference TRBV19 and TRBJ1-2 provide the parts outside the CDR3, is DGGITQSPKYLFRKEGQNVTLSCEQNLNHDAMYWYRQDPGQGLRLIYYSQIVNDFQKGDIAEGYSVSREKKESFPLTVTSAQKNPTAFYLCASNSPNLNYGYTFGSGTRLTVV.

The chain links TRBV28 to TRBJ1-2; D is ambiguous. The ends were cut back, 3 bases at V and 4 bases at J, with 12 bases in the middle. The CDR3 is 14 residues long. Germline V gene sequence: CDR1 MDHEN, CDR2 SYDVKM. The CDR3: CASSFPRAGYGYTF. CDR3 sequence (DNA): TGTGCCAGCAGTTTTCCAAGGGCGGGCTATGGCTACACCTTC.

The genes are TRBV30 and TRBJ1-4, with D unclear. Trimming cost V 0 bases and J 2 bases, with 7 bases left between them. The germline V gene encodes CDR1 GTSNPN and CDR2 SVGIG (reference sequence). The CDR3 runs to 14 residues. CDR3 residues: CAWSVGQTNEKLFF. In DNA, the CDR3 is TGTGCCTGGAGTGTTGGGCAGACTAATGAAAAACTGTTTTTT.

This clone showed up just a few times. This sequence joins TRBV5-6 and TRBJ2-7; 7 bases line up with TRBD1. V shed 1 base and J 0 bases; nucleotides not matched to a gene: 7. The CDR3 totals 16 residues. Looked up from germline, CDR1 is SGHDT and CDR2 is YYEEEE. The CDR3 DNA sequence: TGTGCCAGCAGCTTGACCGACAGGGTGAGCTCCTACGAGCAGTACTTC. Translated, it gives CASSLTDRVSSYEQYF.

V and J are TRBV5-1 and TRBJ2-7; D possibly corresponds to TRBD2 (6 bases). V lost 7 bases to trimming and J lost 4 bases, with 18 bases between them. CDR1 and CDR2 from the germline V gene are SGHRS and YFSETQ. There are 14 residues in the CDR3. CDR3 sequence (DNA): TGCGCCAGCCAGGTAGCGGTGGGGCCTTACGAGCAGTACTTC. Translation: CASQVAVGPYEQYF.

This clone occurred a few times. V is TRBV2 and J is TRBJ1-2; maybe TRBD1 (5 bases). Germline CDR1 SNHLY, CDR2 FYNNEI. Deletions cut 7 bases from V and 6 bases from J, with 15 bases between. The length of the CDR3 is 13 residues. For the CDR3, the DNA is TGTGCCAGCATCCCTCAGGGCCGAGATGGCTACACCTTC. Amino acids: CASIPQGRDGYTF.

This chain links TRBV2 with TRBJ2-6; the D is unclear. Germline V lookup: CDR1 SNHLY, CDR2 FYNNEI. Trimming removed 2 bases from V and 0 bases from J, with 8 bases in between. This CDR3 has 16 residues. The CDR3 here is CASSELISSGANVLTF. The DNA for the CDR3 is TGTGCCAGCAGTGAACTGATTAGCTCTGGGGCCAACGTCCTGACTTTC. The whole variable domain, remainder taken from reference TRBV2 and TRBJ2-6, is EPEVTQTPSHQVTQMGQEVILRCVPISNHLYFYWYRQILGQKVEFLVSFYNNEISEKSEIFDDQFSVERPDGSNFTLKIRSTKLEDSAMYFCASSELISSGANVLTFGAGSRLTVL.

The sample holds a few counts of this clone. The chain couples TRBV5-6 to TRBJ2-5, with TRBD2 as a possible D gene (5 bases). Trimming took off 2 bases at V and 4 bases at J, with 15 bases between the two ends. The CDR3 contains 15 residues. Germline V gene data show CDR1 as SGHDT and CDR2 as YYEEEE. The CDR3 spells CASSFIKRSPETQYF. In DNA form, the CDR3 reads TGTGCCAGCAGCTTCATAAAGCGGAGCCCAGAGACCCAGTACTTC.

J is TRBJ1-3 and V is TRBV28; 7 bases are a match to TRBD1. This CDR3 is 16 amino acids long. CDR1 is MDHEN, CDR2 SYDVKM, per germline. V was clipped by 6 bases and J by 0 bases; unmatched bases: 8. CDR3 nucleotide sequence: TGTGCCAGCAGAAAGGAGGGACAGACCTCTGGAAACACCATATATTTT. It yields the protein CASRKEGQTSGNTIYF. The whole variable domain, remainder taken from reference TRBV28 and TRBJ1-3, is DVKVTQSSRYLVKRTGEKVFLECVQDMDHENMFWYRQDPGLGLRLIYFSYDVKMKEKGDIPEGYSVSREKKERFSLILESASTNQTSMYLCASRKEGQTSGNTIYFGEGSWLTVV.

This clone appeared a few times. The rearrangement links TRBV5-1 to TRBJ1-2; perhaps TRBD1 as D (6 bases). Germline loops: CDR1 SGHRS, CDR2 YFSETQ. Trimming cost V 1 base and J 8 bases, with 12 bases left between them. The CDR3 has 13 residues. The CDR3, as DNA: TGCGCCAGCAGCTTGACAGGGTCAATCGGCTACACCTTC. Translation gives CASSLTGSIGYTF.

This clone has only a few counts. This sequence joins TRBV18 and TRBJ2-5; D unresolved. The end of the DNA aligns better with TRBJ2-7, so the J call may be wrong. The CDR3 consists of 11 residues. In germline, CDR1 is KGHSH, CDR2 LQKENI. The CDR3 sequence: CASSSVYEQYF. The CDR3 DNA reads TGTGCCAGCTCCTCCGTCTACGAGCAGTACTTC.

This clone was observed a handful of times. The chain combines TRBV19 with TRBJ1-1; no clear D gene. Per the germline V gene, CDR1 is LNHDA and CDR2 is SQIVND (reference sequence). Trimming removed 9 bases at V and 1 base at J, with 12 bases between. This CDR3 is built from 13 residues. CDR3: CASSQQANTEAFF. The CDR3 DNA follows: TGTGCCAGCTCACAGCAGGCGAACACTGAAGCTTTCTTT. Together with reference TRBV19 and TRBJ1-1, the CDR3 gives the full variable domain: DGGITQSPKYLFRKEGQNVTLSCEQNLNHDAMYWYRQDPGQGLRLIYYSQIVNDFQKGDIAEGYSVSREKKESFPLTVTSAQKNPTAFYLCASSQQANTEAFFGQGTRLTVV.

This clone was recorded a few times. The DNA for the CDR3 is TGTGCCATCATGGGGGGACTAGCAAGTAATGTTCAGTACTTC. It codes for CAIMGGLASNVQYF. This chain links TRBV10-3 with TRBJ2-7; 9 bases agree with TRBD2. J was trimmed by 10 bases and V by 7 bases; bases with no gene match: 14. Looked up from germline, CDR1 is ENHRY and CDR2 is SYGVKD. The CDR3 loop spans 14 amino acids.

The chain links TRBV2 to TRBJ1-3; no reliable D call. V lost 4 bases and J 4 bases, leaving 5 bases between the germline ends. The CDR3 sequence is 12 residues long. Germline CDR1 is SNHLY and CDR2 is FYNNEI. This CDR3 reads CASSGQGNTIYF. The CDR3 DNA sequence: TGTGCCAGCAGTGGTCAGGGAAACACCATATATTTT.

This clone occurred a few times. The CDR3 DNA is TGTGCCTGCAAACAGCCCCTCTCCTACGAGCAGTACTTC. Protein: CACKQPLSYEQYF. V is TRBV30 and J is TRBJ2-7; D is unresolved. V lost 6 bases and J lost 0, with 12 bases in between. Germline CDR1 GTSNPN, CDR2 SVGIG (reference sequence). The CDR3 has 13 amino acids.

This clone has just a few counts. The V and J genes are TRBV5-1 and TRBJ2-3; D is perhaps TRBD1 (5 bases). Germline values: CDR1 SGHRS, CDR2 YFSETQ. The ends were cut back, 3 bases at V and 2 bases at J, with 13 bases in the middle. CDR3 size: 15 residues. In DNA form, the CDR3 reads TGCGCCAGCAGCTCACACAGGCCCACCACAGATACGCAGTATTTT. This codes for CASSSHRPTTDTQYF.

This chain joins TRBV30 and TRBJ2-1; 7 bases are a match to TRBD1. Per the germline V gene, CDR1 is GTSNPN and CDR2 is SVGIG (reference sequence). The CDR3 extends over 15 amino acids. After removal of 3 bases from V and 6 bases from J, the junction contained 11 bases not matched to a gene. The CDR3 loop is CAWSLPGQMSNEQFF. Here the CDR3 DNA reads TGTGCCTGGAGCCTCCCGGGACAGATGAGCAATGAGCAGTTCTTC.

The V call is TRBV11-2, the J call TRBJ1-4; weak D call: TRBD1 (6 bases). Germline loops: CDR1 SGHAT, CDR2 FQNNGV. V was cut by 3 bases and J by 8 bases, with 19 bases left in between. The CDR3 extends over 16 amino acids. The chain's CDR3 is CASSFRTTGYPEKLFF. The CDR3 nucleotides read TGTGCCAGCAGCTTCCGCACGACAGGATATCCCGAAAAACTGTTTTTT. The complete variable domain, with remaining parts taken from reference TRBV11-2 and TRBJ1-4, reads EAGVAQSPRYKIIEKRQSVAFWCNPISGHATLYWYQQILGQGPKLLIQFQNNGVVDDSQLPKDRFSAERLKGVDSTLKIQPAKLEDSAVYLCASSFRTTGYPEKLFFGSGTQLSVL.

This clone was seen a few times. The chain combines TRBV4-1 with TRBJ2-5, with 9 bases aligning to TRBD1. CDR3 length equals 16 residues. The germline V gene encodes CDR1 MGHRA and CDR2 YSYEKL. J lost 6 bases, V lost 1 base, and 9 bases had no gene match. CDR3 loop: CASSQGHETGGKTQYF. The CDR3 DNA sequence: TGCGCCAGCAGCCAAGGGCATGAGACAGGGGGGAAGACCCAGTACTTC.

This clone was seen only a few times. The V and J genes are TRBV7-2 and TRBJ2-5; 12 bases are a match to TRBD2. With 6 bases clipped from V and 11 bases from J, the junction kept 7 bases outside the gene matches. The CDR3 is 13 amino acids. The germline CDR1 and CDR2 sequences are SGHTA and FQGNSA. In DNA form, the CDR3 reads TGTGCCAGCAGTTGGACTAGCGGGGAGGAGCAGTACTTC. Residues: CASSWTSGEEQYF.

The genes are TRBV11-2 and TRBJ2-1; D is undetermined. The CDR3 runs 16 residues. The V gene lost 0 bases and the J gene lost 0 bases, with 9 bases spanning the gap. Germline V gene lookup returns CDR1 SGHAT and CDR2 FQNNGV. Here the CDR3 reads CASSLEFWSSYNEQFF. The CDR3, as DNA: TGTGCCAGCAGCTTAGAGTTCTGGAGCTCCTACAATGAGCAGTTCTTC.